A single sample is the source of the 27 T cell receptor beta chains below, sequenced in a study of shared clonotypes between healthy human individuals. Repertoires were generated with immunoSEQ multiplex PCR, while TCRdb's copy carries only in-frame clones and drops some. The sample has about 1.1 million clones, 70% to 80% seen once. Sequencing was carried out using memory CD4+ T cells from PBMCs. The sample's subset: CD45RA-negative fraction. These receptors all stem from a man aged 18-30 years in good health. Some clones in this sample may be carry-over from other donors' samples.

CDR3 DNA sequence: TGTGCCAGCAGCTTAGATGGGACAGGGCTTGGCTACACCTTC. Translated: CASSLDGTGLGYTF. This chain links TRBV7-2 with TRBJ1-2; 9 bases fit TRBD1. V trimming: 1 base; J trimming: 7 bases; junction bases outside the gene matches: 4. Germline-derived CDR1 and CDR2 are SGHTA and FQGNSA. The CDR3 runs 14 residues.

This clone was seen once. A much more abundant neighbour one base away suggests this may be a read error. CDR3 nucleotide sequence: TGTGCCAGCAGTTTTCTAGCCCGCACAGATACGCAGTATTTT. It translates to CASSFLARTDTQYF. V is TRBV27 and J is TRBJ2-3, with D possibly matching TRBD2 (5 bases). Between the trimmed V and J ends, which lost 3 bases and 1 base, there was a span of 8 bases. This CDR3 is built from 14 residues. Germline V gives CDR1 MNHEY, CDR2 SMNVEV (reference sequence).

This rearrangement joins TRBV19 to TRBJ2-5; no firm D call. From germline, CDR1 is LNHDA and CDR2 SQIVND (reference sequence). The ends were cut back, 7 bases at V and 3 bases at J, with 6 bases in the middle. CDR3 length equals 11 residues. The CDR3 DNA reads TGTGCCAGTAAGGCGGAAGAGACCCAGTACTTC. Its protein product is CASKAEETQYF.

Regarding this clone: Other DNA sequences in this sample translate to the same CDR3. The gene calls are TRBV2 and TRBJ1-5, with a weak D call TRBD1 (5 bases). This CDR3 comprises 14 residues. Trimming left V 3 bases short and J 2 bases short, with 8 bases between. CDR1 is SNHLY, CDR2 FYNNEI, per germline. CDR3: CASSDSGGNQPQHF. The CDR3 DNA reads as TGTGCCAGCAGTGATTCGGGGGGCAATCAGCCCCAGCATTTT.

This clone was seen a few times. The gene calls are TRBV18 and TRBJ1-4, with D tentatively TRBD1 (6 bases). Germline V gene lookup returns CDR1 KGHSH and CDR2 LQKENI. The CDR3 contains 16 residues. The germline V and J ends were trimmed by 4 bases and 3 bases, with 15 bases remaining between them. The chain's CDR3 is CASSQLQGRANEKLFF. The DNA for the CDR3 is TGTGCCAGCTCACAGCTTCAGGGGCGGGCTAATGAAAAACTGTTTTTT.

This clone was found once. The CDR3 coding sequence is TGTGCCAGCAGCGTAGCTGGGGGAGCGGGAGCCTACGAGCAGTACTTC. The encoded protein is CASSVAGGAGAYEQYF. The chain joins TRBV9 to TRBJ2-7; 8 nucleotides line up with TRBD2. The J segment lost 2 bases and the V segment lost 0 bases, leaving 7 bases of the junction unmatched. The CDR3 loop spans 16 amino acids. The germline gives CDR1 SGDLS, CDR2 YYNGEE.

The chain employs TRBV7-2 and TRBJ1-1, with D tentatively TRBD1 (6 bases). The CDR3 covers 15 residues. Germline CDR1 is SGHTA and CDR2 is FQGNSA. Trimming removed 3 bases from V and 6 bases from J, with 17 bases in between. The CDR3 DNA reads TGTGCCAGCAGCTTGCGGGGGGGGCGGTTCGCTGAAGCTTTCTTT. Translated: CASSLRGGRFAEAFF.

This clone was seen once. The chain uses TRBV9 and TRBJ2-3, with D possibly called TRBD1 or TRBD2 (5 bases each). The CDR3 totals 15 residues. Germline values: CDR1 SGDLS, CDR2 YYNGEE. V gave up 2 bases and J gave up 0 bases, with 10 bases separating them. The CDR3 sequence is CASSVEGWSTDTQYF. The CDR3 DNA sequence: TGTGCCAGCAGCGTTGAGGGGTGGAGCACAGATACGCAGTATTTT.

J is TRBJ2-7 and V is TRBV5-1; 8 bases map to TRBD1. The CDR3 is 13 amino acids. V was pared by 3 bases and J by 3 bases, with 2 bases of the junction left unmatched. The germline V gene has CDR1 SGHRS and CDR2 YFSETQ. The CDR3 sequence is CASSSDRVYEQYF. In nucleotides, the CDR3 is TGCGCCAGCAGCTCGGACAGGGTCTACGAGCAGTACTTC. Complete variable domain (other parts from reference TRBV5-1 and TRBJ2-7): KAGVTQTPRYLIKTRGQQVTLSCSPISGHRSVSWYQQTPGQGLQFLFEYFSETQRNKGNFPGRFSGRQFSNSRSEMNVSTLELGDSALYLCASSSDRVYEQYFGPGTRLTVT.

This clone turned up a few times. CDR3 bases: TGTGCCAGCTCACCCGTAAAAAACACTGAAGCTTTCTTT. Encoded protein: CASSPVKNTEAFF. This rearrangement joins TRBV18 to TRBJ1-1; D ambiguous. The CDR3 has 13 amino acids. Germline CDR1 reads KGHSH; CDR2 reads LQKENI. Trimming left V 3 bases short and J 2 bases short, with 7 bases between.

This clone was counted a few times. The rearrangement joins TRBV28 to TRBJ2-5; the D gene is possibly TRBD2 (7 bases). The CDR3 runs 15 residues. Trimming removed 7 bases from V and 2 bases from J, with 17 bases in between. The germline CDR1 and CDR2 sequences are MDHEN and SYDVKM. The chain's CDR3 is CASMSGGGGQETQYF. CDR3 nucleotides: TGTGCCAGCATGTCCGGGGGAGGGGGTCAAGAGACCCAGTACTTC.

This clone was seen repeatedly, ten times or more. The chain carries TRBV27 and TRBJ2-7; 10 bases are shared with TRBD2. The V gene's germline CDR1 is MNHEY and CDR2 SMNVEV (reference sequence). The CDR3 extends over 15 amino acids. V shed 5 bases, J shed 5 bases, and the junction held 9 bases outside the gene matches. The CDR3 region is CASSRASGSVHEQYF. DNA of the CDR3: TGTGCCAGCAGTCGAGCTAGCGGGAGCGTCCACGAGCAGTACTTC.

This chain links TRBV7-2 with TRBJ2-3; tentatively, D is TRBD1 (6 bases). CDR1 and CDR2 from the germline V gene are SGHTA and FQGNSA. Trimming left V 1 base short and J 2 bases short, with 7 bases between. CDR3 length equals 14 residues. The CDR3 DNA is TGTGCCAGCAGCTTAGACAGGGCCACAGATACGCAGTATTTT. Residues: CASSLDRATDTQYF.

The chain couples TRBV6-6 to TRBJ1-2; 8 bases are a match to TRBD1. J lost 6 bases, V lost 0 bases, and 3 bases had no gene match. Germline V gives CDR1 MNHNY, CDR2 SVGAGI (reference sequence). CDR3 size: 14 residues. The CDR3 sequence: CASSYSDRENGYTF. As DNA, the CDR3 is TGTGCCAGCAGTTACTCGGACAGGGAAAATGGCTACACCTTC.

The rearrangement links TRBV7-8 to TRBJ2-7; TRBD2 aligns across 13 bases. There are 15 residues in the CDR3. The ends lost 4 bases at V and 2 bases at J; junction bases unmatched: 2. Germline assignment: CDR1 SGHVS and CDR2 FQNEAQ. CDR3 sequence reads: CASSWGLAGPYEQYF. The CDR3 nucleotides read TGTGCCAGCAGCTGGGGACTAGCGGGGCCCTACGAGCAGTACTTC.

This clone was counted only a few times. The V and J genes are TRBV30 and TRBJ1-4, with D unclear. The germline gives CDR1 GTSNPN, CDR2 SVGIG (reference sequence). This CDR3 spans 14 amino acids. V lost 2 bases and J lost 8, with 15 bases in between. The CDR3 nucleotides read TGTGCCTGGAGTACGGGTCAGGCGGGGGAAAAACTGTTTTTT. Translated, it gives CAWSTGQAGEKLFF.

CDR3 nucleotide sequence: TGTGCCAGCATGACGCTCAATCAGCCCCAGCATTTT. Amino acids: CASMTLNQPQHF. This rearrangement joins TRBV28 to TRBJ1-5; the D is unclear. Trimming removed 7 bases from V and 3 bases from J, with 7 bases in between. There are 12 residues in the CDR3. The V gene's germline CDR1 is MDHEN and CDR2 SYDVKM.

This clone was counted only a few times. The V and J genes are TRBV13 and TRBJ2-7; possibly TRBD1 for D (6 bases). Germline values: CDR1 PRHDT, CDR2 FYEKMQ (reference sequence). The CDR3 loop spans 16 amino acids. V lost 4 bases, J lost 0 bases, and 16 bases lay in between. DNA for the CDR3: TGTGCCAGCAGCTCTCAAGACAGGACCAGCTCCTACGAGCAGTACTTC. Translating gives CASSSQDRTSSYEQYF.

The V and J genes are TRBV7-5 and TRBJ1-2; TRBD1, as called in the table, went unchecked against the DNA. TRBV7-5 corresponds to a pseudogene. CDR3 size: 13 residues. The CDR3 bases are TGTGTCAGAAGCTTAGCCCCCCATCCTGGCTACACCTTC. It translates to CVRSLAPHPGYTF.

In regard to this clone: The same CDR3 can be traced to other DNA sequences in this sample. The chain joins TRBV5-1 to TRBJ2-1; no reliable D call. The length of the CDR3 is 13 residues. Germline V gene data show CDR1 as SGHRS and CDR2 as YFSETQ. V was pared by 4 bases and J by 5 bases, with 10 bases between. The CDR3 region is CASSLSLNNEQFF. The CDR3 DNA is TGCGCCAGCAGCCTAAGTTTAAACAATGAGCAGTTCTTC.

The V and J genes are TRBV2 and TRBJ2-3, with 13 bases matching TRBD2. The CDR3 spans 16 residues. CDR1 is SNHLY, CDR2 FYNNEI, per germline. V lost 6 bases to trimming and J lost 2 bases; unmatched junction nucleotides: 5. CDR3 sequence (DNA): TGTGCCAGCAGGCCGGGACTAGCGGGAATCACAGATACGCAGTATTTT. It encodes CASRPGLAGITDTQYF.

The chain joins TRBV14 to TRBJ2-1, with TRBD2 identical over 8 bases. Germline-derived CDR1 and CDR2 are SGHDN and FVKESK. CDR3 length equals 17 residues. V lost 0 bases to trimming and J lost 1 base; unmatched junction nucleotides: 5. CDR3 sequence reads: CASSQEGIAGSYNEQFF. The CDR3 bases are TGTGCCAGCAGCCAAGAGGGGATAGCGGGATCCTACAATGAGCAGTTCTTC. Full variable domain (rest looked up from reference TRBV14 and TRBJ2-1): EAGVTQFPSHSVIEKGQTVTLRCDPISGHDNLYWYRRVMGKEIKFLLHFVKESKQDESGMPNNRFLAERTGGTYSTLKVQPAELEDSGVYFCASSQEGIAGSYNEQFFGPGTRLTVL.

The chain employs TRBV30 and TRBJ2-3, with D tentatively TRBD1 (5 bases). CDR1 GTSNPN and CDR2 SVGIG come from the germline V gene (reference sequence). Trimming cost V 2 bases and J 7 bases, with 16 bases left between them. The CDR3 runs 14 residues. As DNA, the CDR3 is TGTGCCTGGAGTAAAAGGGGCGCAGGAAATACGCAGTATTTT. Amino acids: CAWSKRGAGNTQYF.

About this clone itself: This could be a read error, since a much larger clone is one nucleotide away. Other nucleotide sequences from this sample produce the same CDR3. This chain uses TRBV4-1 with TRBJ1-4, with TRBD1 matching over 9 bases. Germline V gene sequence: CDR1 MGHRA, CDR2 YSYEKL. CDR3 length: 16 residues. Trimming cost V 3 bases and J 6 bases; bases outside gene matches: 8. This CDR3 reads CASSQPNRGRDEKLFF. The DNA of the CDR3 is TGCGCCAGCAGCCAGCCAAACAGGGGGCGCGATGAAAAACTGTTTTTT.

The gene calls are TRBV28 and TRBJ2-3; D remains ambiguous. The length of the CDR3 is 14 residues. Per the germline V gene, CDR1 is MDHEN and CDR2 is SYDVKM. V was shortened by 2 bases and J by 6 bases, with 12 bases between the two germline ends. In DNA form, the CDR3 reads TGTGCCAGCAGTTTACCCGAGGCCACGGATACGCAGTATTTT. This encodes CASSLPEATDTQYF.

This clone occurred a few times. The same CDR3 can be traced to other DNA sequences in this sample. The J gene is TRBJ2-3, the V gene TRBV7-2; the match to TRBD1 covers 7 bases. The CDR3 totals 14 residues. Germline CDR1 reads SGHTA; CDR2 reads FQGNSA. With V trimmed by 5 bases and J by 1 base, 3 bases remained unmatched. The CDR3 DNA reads TGTGCCAGCAGCCGAGGGGGCGGCACAGATACGCAGTATTTT. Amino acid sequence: CASSRGGGTDTQYF.

The CDR3: CASSQWQGPDTQYF. CDR3 in DNA: TGCGCCAGCAGCCAGTGGCAGGGCCCAGATACGCAGTATTTT. J is TRBJ2-3 and V is TRBV4-1; tentative D call: TRBD1 (5 bases). Trimming took off 3 bases at V and 4 bases at J, with 11 bases between the two ends. The CDR3 contains 14 residues. The germline V gene encodes CDR1 MGHRA and CDR2 YSYEKL.